The rows below give T cell receptor beta chains drawn from one sample of a study of CD8+ T cells in alopecia areata. The data were produced by immunoSEQ multiplex PCR, yet TCRdb's version contains in-frame clones alone and is incomplete. The sample yields about 210,000 clones, more than 45% seen once. The specimen comprised CD4+ T cells sorted from blood, sampled at week 4, from a patient treated with tofacitinib. All receptors come from a human donor with alopecia areata. Both conserved end residues are part of each CDR3. Each record gives: V gene, clone size, J gene, D gene, CDR3 protein, CDR3 DNA. The D gene is left open where the match is weak. Size values are once, few and many counts, or a class for expanded clones, and some rows have none.

TRBV5-1,few,TRBJ2-7,TRBD2,CASSISGGSYEQYF,TGCGCCAGCAGCATTAGCGGGGGTTCCTACGAGCAGTACTTC
TRBV25-1,NA,TRBJ1-2,NA,CASTRGQGDGYTF,TGTGCCAGCACCCGGGGGCAGGGCGATGGCTACACCTTC
TRBV5-8,few,TRBJ2-3,NA,CASSFRGPGTDTQYF,TGTGCCAGCAGCTTCCGGGGGCCGGGCACAGATACGCAGTATTTT
TRBV7-2,once,TRBJ1-1,NA,CASSLGRRNTEAFF,TGTGCCAGCAGCTTAGGGCGGAGGAACACTGAAGCTTTCTTT
TRBV30,once,TRBJ2-5,TRBD1,CAWSVWTGKETQYF,TGTGCCTGGAGTGTTTGGACAGGCAAAGAGACCCAGTACTTC
TRBV5-1,NA,TRBJ2-2,NA,CASSLQAGNPGELFF,TGCGCCAGCAGCTTGCAGGCAGGGAACCCCGGGGAGCTGTTTTTT
TRBV25-1,NA,TRBJ1-6,NA,CANSGLPYPLHF,TGTGCCAACTCGGGACTGCCCTACCCCCTCCACTTT
TRBV29-1,NA,TRBJ2-2,NA,CSATTPGELFF,TGCAGCGCCACAACCCCTGGGGAGCTGTTTTTT
TRBV6-1,NA,TRBJ1-1,TRBD1,CASSRQGRYTEAFF,TGTGCCAGCAGTAGACAGGGGAGATACACTGAAGCTTTCTTT
TRBV12-2,NA,TRBJ2-7,NA,CASRPPLIPRPLFSYEQYF,TGTGCAAGTCGCCCACCCTTGATACCCCGACCCTTGTTCTCCTACGAGCAGTACTTC
TRBV7-8,few,TRBJ2-7,NA,CASSLSPSVVGEQYF,TGTGCCAGCAGCTTAAGCCCTTCGGTGGTCGGCGAGCAGTACTTC
TRBV25-1,NA,TRBJ1-1,NA,CASSEWGDEAFF,TGTGCCAGCAGTGAATGGGGAGATGAAGCTTTCTTT
TRBV6-5,NA,TRBJ2-4,NA,CASKKSWDTNIQYF,TGTGCCAGCAAAAAGAGTTGGGACACAAACATTCAGTACTTC
TRBV18,once,TRBJ1-1,NA,CASSPKENTEAFF,TGTGCCAGCTCACCTAAGGAGAACACTGAAGCTTTCTTT
TRBV9,NA,TRBJ2-5,TRBD2,CASSVDPSGGAVETQYF,TGTGCCAGCAGCGTAGACCCTAGCGGGGGGGCCGTTGAGACCCAGTACTTC
TRBV9,NA,TRBJ1-1,NA,CASSLGQNTEAFF,TGTGCCAGCAGCCTAGGACAGAACACTGAAGCTTTCTTT
TRBV2,few,TRBJ1-1,NA,CASNVQVNTEAFF,TGTGCCAGCAACGTACAGGTTAACACTGAAGCTTTCTTT
TRBV30,NA,TRBJ1-6,NA,CAWSVRGSPLHF,TGTGCCTGGAGTGTACGCGGTTCACCCCTCCACTTT
TRBV6-1,NA,TRBJ2-7,NA,CASSVAPAQPHEQYF,TGTGCCAGCAGTGTAGCCCCGGCCCAACCCCACGAGCAGTACTTC
TRBV2,few,TRBJ2-5,NA,CASRRGSQETQYF,TGTGCCAGCAGGAGGGGGTCCCAAGAGACCCAGTACTTC
TRBV15,once,TRBJ1-2,NA,CATSRDERGYTF,TGTGCCACCAGCAGAGATGAAAGGGGCTACACCTTC
TRBV7-2,NA,TRBJ2-7,NA,CASSLTAYEQYF,TGTGCCAGCAGCTTGACAGCCTACGAGCAGTACTTC
TRBV5-6,NA,TRBJ2-1,NA,CASSLAWEQFF,TGTGCCAGCAGCTTAGCGTGGGAGCAGTTCTTC
TRBV7-9,NA,TRBJ2-7,NA,CASSPYRAADEQYF,TGTGCCAGCAGCCCTTACAGGGCAGCGGACGAGCAGTACTTC
TRBV30,NA,TRBJ1-5,NA,CAWSMTTNQPQHF,TGTGCCTGGAGCATGACCACAAATCAGCCCCAGCATTTT
TRBV2,NA,TRBJ1-5,TRBD1,CASSPRTGGRNQPQHF,TGTGCCAGCAGTCCTCGGACAGGGGGCCGCAATCAGCCCCAGCATTTT
TRBV15,NA,TRBJ2-7,TRBD1,CATSKGQGIDYEQYF,TGTGCCACCAGCAAGGGACAGGGGATAGACTACGAGCAGTACTTC
TRBV4-3,many,TRBJ2-5,NA,CASSQDPRRQETQYF,TGCGCCAGCAGCCAAGATCCCCGACGGCAAGAGACCCAGTACTTC
TRBV7-2,NA,TRBJ1-2,TRBD1,CASSVRDRDGYTF,TGTGCCAGCAGCGTCCGGGACAGGGATGGCTACACCTTC
TRBV15,NA,TRBJ2-3,NA,CATSRAWGRQDTQYF,TGTGCCACCAGCAGAGCTTGGGGGCGACAAGATACGCAGTATTTT
TRBV30,few,TRBJ1-6,NA,CAWTVNNSPLHF,TGTGCCTGGACGGTAAATAATTCACCCCTCCACTTT
TRBV7-8,NA,TRBJ1-5,TRBD1,CASSEDRGNQPQHF,TGTGCCAGCAGTGAGGACAGGGGCAATCAGCCCCAGCATTTT
TRBV25-1,few,TRBJ1-1,TRBD1,CASSEWGTGNTEAFF,TGTGCCAGCAGTGAATGGGGGACAGGGAACACTGAAGCTTTCTTT
TRBV30,NA,TRBJ1-4,NA,CAWSFRGLEKLFF,TGTGCCTGGAGTTTCAGGGGCTTGGAAAAACTGTTTTTT
TRBV29-1,NA,TRBJ2-5,TRBD2,CSVILRTSGVTYQETQYF,TGCAGCGTGATACTACGGACTAGCGGGGTGACGTACCAAGAGACCCAGTACTTC
TRBV29-1,NA,TRBJ2-7,NA,CSVGQSYEQYF,TGCAGCGTTGGACAGTCCTACGAGCAGTACTTC
TRBV2,few,TRBJ1-2,TRBD1,CASGITGDSGYTF,TGTGCCAGCGGAATTACAGGGGACTCTGGCTACACCTTC
TRBV29-1,NA,TRBJ1-1,NA,CSVRGFAVTEAFF,TGCAGCGTCAGGGGCTTTGCGGTCACTGAAGCTTTCTTT
TRBV6-5,NA,TRBJ2-5,NA,CASSYFAGAQETQYF,TGTGCCAGCAGTTACTTTGCGGGGGCCCAAGAGACCCAGTACTTC
TRBV25-1,NA,TRBJ1-1,NA,CASSHPLGEAFF,TGTGCCAGCAGTCACCCTTTGGGAGAAGCTTTCTTT
TRBV11-2,few,TRBJ2-4,TRBD1,CASSSTGVIAKNIQYF,TGTGCCAGCAGCTCGACAGGGGTAATAGCCAAAAACATTCAGTACTTC
TRBV4-3,NA,TRBJ1-2,TRBD1,CASSQVRDREYGYTF,TGCGCCAGCAGCCAAGTACGGGACAGGGAGTATGGCTACACCTTC
TRBV6-5,once,TRBJ2-7,NA,CASSAAGVYEQYF,TGTGCCAGCAGTGCGGCAGGGGTCTACGAGCAGTACTTC
TRBV20-1,NA,TRBJ1-1,NA,CSASPGQEAFF,TGCAGTGCTAGCCCGGGGCAGGAAGCTTTCTTT
TRBV2,once,TRBJ1-2,NA,CASSEVPGARGYTF,TGTGCCAGCAGTGAAGTCCCCGGGGCCCGCGGCTACACCTTC
TRBV11-1,NA,TRBJ1-1,NA,CASSLSPNTEAFF,TGTGCCAGCAGCTTATCCCCGAACACTGAAGCTTTCTTT
TRBV19,NA,TRBJ1-5,TRBD1,CASSIPAGTGAKAHF,TGTGCCAGTAGTATCCCCGCCGGGACAGGAGCTAAAGCGCATTTT
TRBV2,NA,TRBJ1-5,NA,CASSDLGTSQPQHF,TGTGCCAGCAGTGATCTGGGGACGAGTCAGCCCCAGCATTTT
TRBV30,NA,TRBJ1-2,NA,CAWSDGSGIQGFGYTF,TGTGCCTGGAGTGACGGCTCGGGGATTCAGGGGTTCGGCTACACCTTC